The source of this T cell receptor beta chain is a study of identical twins (dated by TCRdb to 2016 to 2017). Regarding the study in general: The study deep-sequenced TCR alpha and beta repertoires from monozygotic twins, unrelated adults of various ages and cord blood to test whether fetal clonotypes persist. Replicate twin experiments were performed at different times using different library preparation protocols to rule out contamination.

All donors were healthy Caucasians. Using Miltenyi CD45RO+ enrichment and human naive T-cell isolation kits, memory (CD45RO+) and naive T cells were isolated from PBMC. This clonotype has just a few counts. The target of this receptor is not known. The sample holds no much larger clone one base away, and base qualities are not on file. For CDR1 and CDR2, the germline V gene (reference sequence) lists MNHEY and SMNVEV. Its CDR3 holds 15 amino acids, cysteine through phenylalanine. Only the CDR3 DNA is retained, 45 bases long and in frame from the first base. Ends trimmed: V by 6 bases, J by 15 bases; bases unmatched to a gene: 20. The library was produced with 5' RACE. Instrument used: Illumina HiSeq 2000. Template switching added a universal primer binding site, and the final cDNA carried a unique molecular identifier that allowed TCR cDNA molecules to be counted accurately. First-strand cDNA for TCR alpha and beta chains was synthesized from specific primers in the conserved constant-segment region. To control for contamination, every cDNA library carried two barcodes: a SMART-Mk sample barcode plus Illumina barcodes. TruSeq adapter sequences along with Illumina sample barcodes were introduced in two successive PCR steps. TCR alpha and beta cDNA libraries were sequenced on the Illumina HiSeq platform with custom primers. In the source study's methods: Raw reads were processed with MiGEC to extract unique molecular identifiers, and MiXCR was used to determine CDR3 positions. For each individual, recombination models were inferred using an EM algorithm with the repgenHMM and IGoR tools. The tcR package in R was used for shared clonotype analysis, with sharing normalized by the product of cloneset sizes. Out-of-frame nonproductive sequences were analyzed to study raw recombination free of thymic and clonal selection effects. TCRdb trimmed public reads at Q25 via fastp, called clones via MiXCR and kept in-frame beta chains. Each CDR3 protein gets just one entry, which takes the most common genes and DNA from the rows behind it. None of the V and J calls come from the authors' own analysis; TCRdb made them. A total of approximately 94,000 distinct CDR3 sequences appear in this sample, 5.5% to 7% of them only once. The top ten hold approximately 12% of the sample.

The paper as a whole reports these results and caveats: Out-of-frame TCR alpha sequences shared between twins showed an excess of low generation-probability sequences compared with coincidental sharing between unrelated individuals. Abundant cord blood beta clonotypes carried fewer insertions; young adult naive repertoires showed a weaker similar trend, while memory repertoires showed none. Because the same donors could not be followed over many years, conclusions were based on cross-sectional statistical analysis. Invariant T cells such as MAIT and iNKT could partly confound zero-insertion analyses, though diverse VJ usage argued against this for most clonotypes. A weaker excess of twin sharing was found in beta out-of-frame sequences because the signal-to-noise ratio was lowered by fewer shared sequences. In monozygotic twins, out-of-frame TCR alpha sharing was systematically underestimated by recombination models, although the models agreed with sharing between unrelated individuals.

This receptor was obtained from a woman aged 45-65 years in good health. The sample was memory T cells sorted from blood. What the cell subset or site label conveys for this sample: CD45RO+ enriched T cells. The sequence is built from TRBV27 and TRBJ2-1; a stretch of 7 junction bases matches TRBD2. The base sequence is TGTGCCAGCAGCCGTTTGGGGGAGGGGTTCCCTCAGTGGTTCTTC. This gives the protein CASSRLGEGFPQWFF.